This is a list of T cell receptor beta chains from one sample in a study of beta chain features in type 1 diabetes. TCRdb's table, derived via immunoSEQ multiplex PCR, lists solely in-frame clones and lacks some. The sample lists about 930,000 clones; 15% to 20% were seen once. Sequences were obtained from naive CD4+ T cells from blood. The receptors were gathered from a woman younger than 30 in good health. Both conserved end residues are part of each CDR3. The order of the fields is D gene, clone size, V gene, J gene, CDR3 DNA, CDR3 protein. A D gene is named only where the DNA matches it firmly. Some rows mark clone size as missing; the rest say once, few, many or name a class of expanded clone.

D gene: TRBD2
clone size: few
V gene: TRBV9
J gene: TRBJ2-3
CDR3 DNA: TGTGCCAGCAGCGGAACTAGCGAGATAACCACAGATACGCAGTATTTT
CDR3 protein: CASSGTSEITTDTQYF

D gene: TRBD1
clone size: .
V gene: TRBV7-2
J gene: TRBJ2-7
CDR3 DNA: TGTGCCAGCAGCTTAACGGACAGGTCCTACGAGCAGTACTTC
CDR3 protein: CASSLTDRSYEQYF

D gene: .
clone size: .
V gene: TRBV11-3
J gene: TRBJ2-1
CDR3 DNA: TGTGCCAGCAGCTTAGTTAGTGAGCAGTTCTTC
CDR3 protein: CASSLVSEQFF

D gene: .
clone size: few
V gene: TRBV7-3
J gene: TRBJ2-2
CDR3 DNA: TGTGCCAGCAGCTTCCTCAACACCGGGGAGCTGTTTTTT
CDR3 protein: CASSFLNTGELFF

D gene: .
clone size: .
V gene: TRBV7-2
J gene: TRBJ1-2
CDR3 DNA: TGTGCCAGCAGCACCCTCACAGGGTACCATTTCCTTGGCTACACCTTC
CDR3 protein: CASSTLTGYHFLGYTF

D gene: .
clone size: .
V gene: TRBV2
J gene: TRBJ2-5
CDR3 DNA: TGTGCCAGCGGCATTGGGGAGAGCCAAGAGACCCAGTACTTC
CDR3 protein: CASGIGESQETQYF

D gene: TRBD2
clone size: .
V gene: TRBV7-2
J gene: TRBJ2-7
CDR3 DNA: TGTGCCAACTTAGCGGGAGGGCCAAAGCGCTACGAGCAGTACTTC
CDR3 protein: CANLAGGPKRYEQYF

D gene: .
clone size: .
V gene: TRBV25-1
J gene: TRBJ1-5
CDR3 DNA: TGTGCCAGCAGTGAAGGCGGATATCAGCCCCAGCATTTT
CDR3 protein: CASSEGGYQPQHF

D gene: .
clone size: few
V gene: TRBV7-9
J gene: TRBJ1-1
CDR3 DNA: TGTGCCAGCAGCTTAGGGGCTCCCGGGGTGTCTGAAGCTTTCTTT
CDR3 protein: CASSLGAPGVSEAFF

D gene: TRBD1
clone size: few
V gene: TRBV28
J gene: TRBJ2-7
CDR3 DNA: TGTGCCAGCATGGGTAAGGGACAGTTATCCTACGAGCAGTACTTC
CDR3 protein: CASMGKGQLSYEQYF